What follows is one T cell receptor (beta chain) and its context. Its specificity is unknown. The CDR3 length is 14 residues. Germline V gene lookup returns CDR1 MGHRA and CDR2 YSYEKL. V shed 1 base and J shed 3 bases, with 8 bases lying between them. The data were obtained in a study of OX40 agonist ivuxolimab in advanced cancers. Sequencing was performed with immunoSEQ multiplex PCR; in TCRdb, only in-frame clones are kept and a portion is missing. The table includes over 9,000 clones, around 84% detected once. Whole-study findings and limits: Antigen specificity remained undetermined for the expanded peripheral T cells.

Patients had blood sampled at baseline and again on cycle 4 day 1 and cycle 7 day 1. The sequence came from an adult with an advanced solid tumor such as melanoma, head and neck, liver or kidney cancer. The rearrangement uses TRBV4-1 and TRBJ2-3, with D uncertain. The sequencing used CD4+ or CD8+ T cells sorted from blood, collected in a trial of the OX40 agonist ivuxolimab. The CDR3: CASSQGVRTDTQYF. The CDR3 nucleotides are TGCGCCAGCAGCCAAGGCGTGAGAACAGATACGCAGTATTTT.